This is a list of T cell receptor beta chains from one sample in a study of CD8+CD57+ T cells in acquired aplastic anemia. TCRdb independently ran MiXCR on the reads; one entry per CDR3 protein. The table lists about 150,000 distinct CDR3 sequences, less than 45% of them singletons, with almost 8.5% in the top ten. Material: sorted CD4+, CD8+, or CD8+CD57+ T cells (not recorded which) from PBMCs. Receptor source: a human donor in good health, serving as a control. The CDR3 runs from the conserved cysteine through the conserved F or W. A D gene is named only where the DNA matches it firmly. Rows give clone size only sometimes, using once, few, many, or a class for an expanded clone.

CDR3 protein	CDR3 DNA	clone size	D gene	V gene	J gene
CASSDQGSGYEQYF	TGTGCCAGCAGTGATCAGGGCAGCGGCTACGAGCAGTACTTC	many	.	TRBV2	TRBJ2-7
CASSSGEEDYGYTF	TGTGCCAGCAGTTCAGGGGAAGAGGACTATGGCTACACCTTC	many	.	TRBV6-5	TRBJ1-2
CASSWDSLEGNTIYF	TGTGCCAGCAGCTGGGACAGCCTCGAAGGAAACACCATATATTTT	many	TRBD1	TRBV5-5	TRBJ1-3
CAGSLALPSGTSSPLHF	TGTGCCGGCAGCTTGGCCCTTCCGTCAGGTACAAGTTCACCCCTCCACTTT	.	.	TRBV5-4	TRBJ1-6
CAGRSLQSYEQCF	TGTGCCGGTAGGTCCCTGCAGTCCTACGAGCAGTGCTTC	.	.	TRBV19	TRBJ2-7
CSVEATKKQETQYF	TGCAGCGTTGAGGCCACTAAAAAACAAGAGACCCAGTACTTC	many	.	TRBV29-1	TRBJ2-5
CASRGGSNQPQHF	TGTGCCTCTAGGGGGGGTAGCAATCAGCCCCAGCATTTT	few	.	TRBV15	TRBJ1-5
CALKDDQETQYF	TGTGCCTTGAAGGACGACCAAGAGACCCAGTACTTC	.	.	TRBV30	TRBJ2-5
CATAARDRGNEQFF	TGTGCCACTGCCGCCCGGGACAGGGGCAATGAGCAGTTCTTC	.	TRBD1	TRBV24-1	TRBJ2-1
CASSLPWTAQHF	TGTGCCAGCAGTTTGCCTTGGACGGCCCAGCATTTT	.	.	TRBV12-3/TRBV12-4	TRBJ1-5
CASSPTAGTGNVPQHF	TGTGCCAGCTCACCAACCGCCGGGACGGGTAATGTGCCCCAGCATTTT	few	.	TRBV18	TRBJ1-5
CASSGSDRAAFF	TGTGCCAGCAGTGGGAGCGACAGGGCGGCTTTCTTT	.	TRBD1	TRBV2	TRBJ1-1
CSARDRGLEKLFF	TGCAGTGCTAGAGACAGGGGGCTAGAAAAACTGTTTTTT	many	TRBD1	TRBV20-1	TRBJ1-4
CSASTGGNEKLFF	TGCAGTGCTTCGACAGGGGGAAATGAAAAACTGTTTTTT	many	TRBD1	TRBV20-1	TRBJ1-4
CATSRETGYTQYF	TGTGCCACCAGCAGAGAGACAGGGTACACCCAGTACTTC	many	TRBD1	TRBV15	TRBJ2-5
CASSIDRVNTEAFF	TGTGCCAGTAGTATAGACAGGGTCAACACTGAAGCTTTCTTT	many	.	TRBV19	TRBJ1-1
CASSHHRTANSPLHF	TGTGCCAGCAGCCACCACCGGACAGCTAATTCACCCCTCCACTTT	once	.	TRBV7-9	TRBJ1-6
CASRPKTGLAGGNTGELFF	TGTGCCAGCAGACCTAAAACCGGACTAGCGGGAGGGAACACCGGGGAGCTGTTTTTT	.	TRBD2	TRBV14	TRBJ2-2
CSAGVEQFF	TGCAGTGCTGGAGTTGAGCAGTTCTTC	many	.	TRBV20-1	TRBJ2-1
CASSIMPDTQYF	TGTGCCAGCAGCATAATGCCCGATACGCAGTATTTT	many	.	TRBV11-3	TRBJ2-3
CASRRNQGNVGADTQYF	TGTGCCAGCAGACGAAACCAGGGTAACGTTGGTGCAGATACGCAGTATTTT	.	.	TRBV11-2	TRBJ2-3
CASSPTRTKYDEQYF	TGTGCCAGCAGCCCAACACGGACCAAGTATGACGAGCAGTACTTC	many	.	TRBV9	TRBJ2-7
CASSRGGDDQPQHF	TGTGCCAGCAGCCGCGGGGGTGATGATCAGCCCCAGCATTTT	many	.	TRBV7-9	TRBJ1-5
CATSRDQAGGYEQYF	TGTGCCACCAGCAGAGATCAGGCAGGGGGCTACGAGCAGTACTTC	.	TRBD1	TRBV15	TRBJ2-7
CSARGTSGRPDTQYF	TGCAGTGCTAGGGGGACTAGCGGGAGGCCCGATACGCAGTATTTT	.	TRBD2	TRBV20-1	TRBJ2-3
CASRGRLNTEAFF	TGTGCCAGCAGGGGACGGCTGAACACTGAAGCTTTCTTT	many	.	TRBV6-1	TRBJ1-1
CASAAGTTEAFF	TGTGCCAGTGCTGCGGGGACCACTGAAGCTTTCTTT	.	.	TRBV19	TRBJ1-1
CAGSVYREGETQYF	TGTGCCGGCAGTGTGTACAGGGAGGGGGAGACCCAGTACTTC	.	.	TRBV9	TRBJ2-5
CSASKGQGLIQQPQHF	TGCAGTGCTAGCAAGGGACAGGGCCTGATACAGCAGCCCCAGCATTTT	.	TRBD1	TRBV20-1	TRBJ1-5
CASSIRLAGGETQYF	TGTGCCAGCAGCATACGACTAGCGGGGGGGGAGACCCAGTACTTC	.	TRBD2	TRBV9	TRBJ2-5
CASSGKSGGETQYF	TGTGCCAGCAGCGGCAAATCGGGTGGTGAGACCCAGTACTTC	.	.	TRBV12-3/TRBV12-4	TRBJ2-5
CASSLGRTSQETQYF	TGTGCCAGCAGTCTAGGGCGGACTAGCCAAGAGACCCAGTACTTC	many	TRBD2	TRBV2	TRBJ2-5
CASSEGRATLGYGYTF	TGTGCCAGCAGTGAAGGGAGGGCCACCTTAGGATATGGCTACACCTTC	.	.	TRBV2	TRBJ1-2
CASSLGGTSGADTQYF	TGCGCCAGCAGCTTGGGGGGGACTAGCGGGGCAGATACGCAGTATTTT	.	TRBD2	TRBV5-1	TRBJ2-3
CASSLGPTGEEQYF	TGCGCCAGCAGCTTGGGGCCGACAGGGGAGGAGCAGTACTTC	many	TRBD1	TRBV5-1	TRBJ2-7
CASSVELAGGETQYF	TGCGCCAGCAGTGTCGAACTAGCGGGAGGTGAGACCCAGTACTTT	.	TRBD2	TRBV10-2	TRBJ2-5
CSARDKATTQYF	TGCAGTGCTAGAGATAAAGCGACCACCCAGTACTTC	many	.	TRBV20-1	TRBJ2-5
CSARGPTSGGKETQYF	TGCAGTGCCCGGGGCCCCACTAGCGGGGGAAAGGAGACCCAGTACTTC	.	TRBD2	TRBV20-1	TRBJ2-5
CASSIERDAGEQYF	TGTGCCAGTAGTATAGAGCGGGACGCGGGCGAGCAGTACTTC	.	.	TRBV19	TRBJ2-7
CASSEALRGSTEAFF	TGTGCCAGCAGTGAAGCGCTTAGGGGGAGCACTGAAGCTTTCTTT	.	.	TRBV2	TRBJ1-1
CASSSVASGDPTQFF	TGTGCCAGCAGCTCGGTCGCTAGTGGCGACCCCACGCAGTTCTTC	.	.	TRBV5-4	TRBJ2-1
CSASLINTEAFF	TGCAGTGCCTCATTGATAAACACTGAAGCTTTCTTT	many	.	TRBV20-1	TRBJ1-1
CATSVGRYEQYF	TGTGCCACCAGTGTCGGGAGATACGAGCAGTACTTC	.	.	TRBV24-1	TRBJ2-7
CATSRTGAGTYEQYF	TGTGCCACCAGCAGGACAGGGGCCGGCACCTACGAGCAGTACTTC	.	TRBD1	TRBV15	TRBJ2-7
CASKRGRANTGELFF	TGTGCCAGCAAACGTGGGCGGGCCAACACCGGGGAGCTGTTTTTT	.	.	TRBV6-1	TRBJ2-2
CASSQVSEDTQYF	TGCGCCAGCAGCCAAGTAAGCGAAGATACGCAGTATTTT	many	.	TRBV4-1	TRBJ2-3
CASSLEASGLYEQYF	TGCGCCAGCAGCTTGGAAGCTAGCGGCCTATACGAGCAGTACTTC	once	TRBD2	TRBV5-1	TRBJ2-7
CASRYTGVETQYF	TGTGCCAGCAGATATACAGGGGTAGAGACCCAGTACTTC	many	TRBD1	TRBV12-3/TRBV12-4	TRBJ2-5
CSAGGQPNTEAFF	TGCAGTGCTGGAGGACAGCCGAACACTGAAGCTTTCTTT	many	.	TRBV20-1	TRBJ1-1
CASASMAGYTF	TGTGCCAGCGCAAGTATGGCTGGCTACACCTTC	many	.	TRBV12-3/TRBV12-4	TRBJ1-2
CASKGTTPSSYNEQFF	TGTGCCAGCAAAGGGACTACACCTAGCTCCTACAATGAGCAGTTCTTC	many	TRBD2	TRBV7-8	TRBJ2-1
CATSIDKGLHIWTEAFF	TGTGCCACCAGCATCGATAAGGGACTCCACATTTGGACTGAAGCTTTCTTT	.	.	TRBV15	TRBJ1-1
CASSNTGQVQVYGYTF	TGTGCCAGCTCAAACACCGGGCAGGTCCAGGTCTATGGCTACACCTTC	.	.	TRBV18	TRBJ1-2
CASSIVRVTSTNIQYF	TGTGCCAGTAGTATAGTCCGTGTGACTAGCACAAACATTCAGTACTTC	.	TRBD2	TRBV19	TRBJ2-4
CATSTGGQWGYTF	TGTGCCACCAGTACAGGGGGTCAGTGGGGCTACACCTTC	many	TRBD1	TRBV24-1	TRBJ1-2
CSARSAVNEKLFF	TGCAGTGCTAGATCGGCTGTCAATGAAAAACTGTTTTTT	.	.	TRBV20-1	TRBJ1-4
CASSDRQEDTEAFF	TGTGCCAGCAGTGATCGTCAGGAGGACACTGAAGCTTTCTTT	.	.	TRBV2	TRBJ1-1